This T cell receptor beta chain appears in the sequencing data of a study of monozygotic twins with inflammatory bowel disease (dated by TCRdb to the late 2010s). Notes on the research overall: The complete study included 28 monozygotic twin pairs: 19 IBD-discordant Danish pairs and nine German pairs, of which four were IBD-concordant and five were IBD-discordant. The search for disease-associated traits relied mainly on comparing IBD patients with their genetically identical healthy co-twins within discordant pairs. Each individual had, on average, about 151 000 unique TCRalpha sequences and 181 000 unique TCRbeta sequences available for analysis. General findings and caveats noted by the study authors: No difference in repertoire similarity was observed between concordant and discordant twins, possibly owing to limited statistical power. TCRbeta repertoire diversity, by inverse Simpson index, was decreased in IBD patients compared with their healthy co-twins. IBD patients shared fewer clonotypes with other individuals than healthy twins did, most markedly in patients showing signs of disease activity. The analysis was unable to tell different T cell subtypes apart. Background noise and inter-individual variability may have been introduced into the repertoires by the differing immunosuppressive treatments among patients. The results gave no support for a single strong signal or clonotype linked to IBD.

As concerns this clonotype: Which antigen it targets is not known.

A roughly 2.6 ml peripheral blood sample was drawn into PAXgene tubes per donor and stored at -80°C. Total RNA was isolated from whole blood with the PAXgene blood miRNA kit on an automated QIAcube, without T cell sorting. Peripheral blood from monozygotic twin pairs concordant or discordant for inflammatory bowel disease was subjected to deep TCRalpha and TCRbeta repertoire profiling with unique molecular barcoding. Smoking habits were recorded for all twin pairs, with individuals classified as current, former or never smokers. Library preparation employed 5' RACE. The input for every TCR library was 3,500 to 4,000 ng of total RNA. For each sample, cDNA synthesis with SMARTScribe reverse transcriptase was split into eight separate reactions. During cDNA synthesis, unique molecular identifiers containing a 6-nucleotide sample barcode were introduced by template switching. TCRalpha and TCRbeta cDNA was amplified in two nested PCRs of roughly 17 and 9 cycles, and bead purification was carried out after each PCR. Before amplification, the cDNA was both treated with uracil DNA-glycosylase and purified with the QIAquick PCR purification kit. The second PCR added Illumina TruSeq-compatible adapters along with sample-specific barcodes. TapeStation and Qubit were used to check library quality and concentration, and around 4.7 ng of each library was pooled. Pooled libraries were sequenced on an Illumina HiSeq2500 single-index Rapid Run with 2 x 100 bp reads and custom sequencing primers. As for the authors' bioinformatics: UMI-based consensus assembly with MiGEC version 1.2.6 was used to correct PCR and sequencing errors. MiXCR version 2.1.1 was used to carry out V(D)J alignment, clonotype assembly and CDR3 extraction. Gene usage, clonotype sharing and MAIT/NKT TCR abundance were normalised by analysing the top 1000, 10 000 and 20 000 clonotypes per sample. After downsampling to 27 000 UMIs, diversity was calculated as the inverse Simpson index using the vegan R package. Paired Mann-Whitney U tests were applied to discordant twin pairs, and Benjamini-Hochberg correction was used for multiple testing. After TCRdb reprocessed the reads, each CDR3 protein sequence was kept as one row, without DNA. The V and J calls follow TCRdb's processing rather than the paper's. The table for this sample shows under 200,000 distinct CDR3 sequences. The top ten hold about 2.7% of the sample.

The source of this sequence is a human donor with ulcerative colitis or Crohn's disease, or a healthy co-twin of an affected twin (not recorded which). Sequences were obtained from blood.

The CDR3 reads as follows: CSFRGNTGELFF. Rearrangement joined TRBV29-1 to TRBJ2-2. Via the germline V gene, CDR1 is SQVTM and CDR2 ANQGSEA. Spanning cysteine to phenylalanine, the CDR3 consists of 12 amino acids. This entry has no DNA.